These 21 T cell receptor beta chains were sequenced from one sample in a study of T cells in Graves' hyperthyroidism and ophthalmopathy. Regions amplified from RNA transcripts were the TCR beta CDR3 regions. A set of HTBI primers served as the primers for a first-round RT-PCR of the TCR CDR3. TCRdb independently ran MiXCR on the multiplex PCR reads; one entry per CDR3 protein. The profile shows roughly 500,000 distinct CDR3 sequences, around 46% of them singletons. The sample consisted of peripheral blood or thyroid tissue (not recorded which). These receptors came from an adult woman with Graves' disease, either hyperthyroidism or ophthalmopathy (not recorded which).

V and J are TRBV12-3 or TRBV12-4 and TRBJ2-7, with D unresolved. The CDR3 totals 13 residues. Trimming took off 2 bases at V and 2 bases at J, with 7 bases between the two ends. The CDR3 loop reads CASSLQVTYEQYF. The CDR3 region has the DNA TGTGCCAGCAGTTTACAGGTTACCTACGAGCAGTACTTC.

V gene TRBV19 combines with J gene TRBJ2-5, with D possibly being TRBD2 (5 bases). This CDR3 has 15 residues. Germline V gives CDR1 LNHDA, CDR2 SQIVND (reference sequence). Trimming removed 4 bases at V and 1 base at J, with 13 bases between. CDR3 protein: CASSTSLLAQETQYF. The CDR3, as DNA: TGTGCCAGTAGTACGTCGCTTCTAGCCCAAGAGACCCAGTACTTC.

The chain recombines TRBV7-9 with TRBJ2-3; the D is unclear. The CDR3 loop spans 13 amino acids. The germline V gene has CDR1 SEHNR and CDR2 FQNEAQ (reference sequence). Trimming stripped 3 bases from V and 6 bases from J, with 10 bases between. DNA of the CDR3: TGTGCCAGCAGCTTTTCTGCGGATGATACGCAGTATTTT. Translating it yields CASSFSADDTQYF. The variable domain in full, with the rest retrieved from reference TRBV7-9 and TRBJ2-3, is DTGVSQNPRHKITKRGQNVTFRCDPISEHNRLYWYRQTLGQGPEFLTYFQNEAQLEKSRLLSDRFSAERPKGSFSTLEIQRTEQGDSAMYLCASSFSADDTQYFGPGTRLTVL.

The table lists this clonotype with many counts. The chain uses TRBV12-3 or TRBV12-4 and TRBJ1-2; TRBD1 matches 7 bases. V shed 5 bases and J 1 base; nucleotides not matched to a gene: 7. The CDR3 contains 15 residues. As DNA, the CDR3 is TGTGCCAGCAGTGTACAGGGGACTTTTAACTATGGCTACACCTTC. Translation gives CASSVQGTFNYGYTF.

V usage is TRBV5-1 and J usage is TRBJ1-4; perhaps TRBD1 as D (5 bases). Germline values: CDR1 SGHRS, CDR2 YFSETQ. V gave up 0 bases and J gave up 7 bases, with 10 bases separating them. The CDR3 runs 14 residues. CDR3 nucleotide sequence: TGCGCCAGCAGCTTGGGGTTGGGGGTTGAAAAACTGTTTTTT. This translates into CASSLGLGVEKLFF.

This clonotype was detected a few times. The CDR3 DNA reads as TGTGCCAGCGTCTTGTATTCACCGCTCCGGACAGATACGCAGTATTTT. Protein sequence: CASVLYSPLRTDTQYF. This sequence joins TRBV11-2 and TRBJ2-3; D unclear. Between the trimmed V and J ends, which lost 8 bases and 3 bases, there was a span of 21 bases. In germline, CDR1 is SGHAT, CDR2 FQNNGV. This CDR3 has 16 amino acids.

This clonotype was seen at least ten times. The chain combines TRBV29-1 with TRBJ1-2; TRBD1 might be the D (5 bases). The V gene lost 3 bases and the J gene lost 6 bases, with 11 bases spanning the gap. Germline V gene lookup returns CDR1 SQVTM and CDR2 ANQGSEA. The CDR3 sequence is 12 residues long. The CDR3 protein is CSVEGRVNGYTF. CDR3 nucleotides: TGCAGCGTTGAGGGCAGGGTGAATGGCTACACCTTC.

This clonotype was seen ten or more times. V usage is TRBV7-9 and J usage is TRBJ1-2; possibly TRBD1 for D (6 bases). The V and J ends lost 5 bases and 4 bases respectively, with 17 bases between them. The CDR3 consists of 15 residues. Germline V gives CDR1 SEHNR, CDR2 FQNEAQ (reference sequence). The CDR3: CASSPPGAQSYGYTF. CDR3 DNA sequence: TGTGCCAGCAGCCCCCCGGGGGCCCAAAGCTATGGCTACACCTTC.

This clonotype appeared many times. The CDR3 DNA sequence: TGCGCCAGCAGCCCCGGGACGGTCCAGCGACCCCAGCATTTT. Translating it yields CASSPGTVQRPQHF. This chain links TRBV4-1 with TRBJ1-5, with a weak D call TRBD1 (5 bases). In germline, CDR1 is MGHRA, CDR2 YSYEKL. Trimming took 4 bases from V and 10 from J, leaving 17 bases between them. There are 14 residues in the CDR3.

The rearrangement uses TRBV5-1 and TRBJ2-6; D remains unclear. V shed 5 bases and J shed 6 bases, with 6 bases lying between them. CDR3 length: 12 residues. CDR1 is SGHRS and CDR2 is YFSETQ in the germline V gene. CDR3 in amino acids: CASSAQANVLTF. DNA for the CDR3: TGCGCCAGCAGTGCCCAGGCCAACGTCCTGACTTTC.

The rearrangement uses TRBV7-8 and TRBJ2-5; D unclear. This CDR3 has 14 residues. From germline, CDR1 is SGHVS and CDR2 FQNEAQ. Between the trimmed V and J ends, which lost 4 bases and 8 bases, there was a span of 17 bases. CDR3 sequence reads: CASSWGRKWGTQYF. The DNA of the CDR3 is TGTGCCAGCAGCTGGGGTCGGAAGTGGGGAACCCAGTACTTC.

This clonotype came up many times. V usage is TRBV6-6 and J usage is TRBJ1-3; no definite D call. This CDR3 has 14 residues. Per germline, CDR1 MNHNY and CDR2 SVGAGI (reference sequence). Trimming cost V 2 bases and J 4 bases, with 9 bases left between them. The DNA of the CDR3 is TGTGCCAGCAGTTACCGGACCGAGGGAAACACCATATATTTT. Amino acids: CASSYRTEGNTIYF.

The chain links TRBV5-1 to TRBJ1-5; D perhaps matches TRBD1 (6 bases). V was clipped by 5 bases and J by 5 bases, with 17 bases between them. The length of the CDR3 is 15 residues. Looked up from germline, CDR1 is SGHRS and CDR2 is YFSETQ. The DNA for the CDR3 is TGCGCCAGCAGTGCTGGAACCTACAGGGATCAGCCCCAGCATTTT. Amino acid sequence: CASSAGTYRDQPQHF.

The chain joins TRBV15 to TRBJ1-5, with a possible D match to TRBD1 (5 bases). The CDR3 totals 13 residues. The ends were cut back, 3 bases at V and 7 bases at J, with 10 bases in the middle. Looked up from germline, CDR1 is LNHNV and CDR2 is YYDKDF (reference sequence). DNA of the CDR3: TGTGCCACCAGCAGCGGGGCGAGGCAGCCCCAGCATTTT. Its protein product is CATSSGARQPQHF.

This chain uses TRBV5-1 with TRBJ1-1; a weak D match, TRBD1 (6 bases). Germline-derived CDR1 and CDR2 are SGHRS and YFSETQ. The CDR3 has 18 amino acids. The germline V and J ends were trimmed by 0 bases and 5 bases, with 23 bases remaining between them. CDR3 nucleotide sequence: TGCGCCAGCAGCTTGGAAGAACGGACAGCCCCGACGGTAACTGAAGCTTTCTTT. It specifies CASSLEERTAPTVTEAFF.

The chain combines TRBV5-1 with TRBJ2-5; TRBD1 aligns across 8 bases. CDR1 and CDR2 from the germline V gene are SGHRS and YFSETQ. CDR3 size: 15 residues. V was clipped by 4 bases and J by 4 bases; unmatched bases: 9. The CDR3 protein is CASSIGQGGGETQYF. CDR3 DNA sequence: TGCGCCAGCAGCATAGGACAGGGTGGTGGAGAGACCCAGTACTTC. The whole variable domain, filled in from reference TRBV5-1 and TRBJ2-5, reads KAGVTQTPRYLIKTRGQQVTLSCSPISGHRSVSWYQQTPGQGLQFLFEYFSETQRNKGNFPGRFSGRQFSNSRSEMNVSTLELGDSALYLCASSIGQGGGETQYFGPGTRLLVL.

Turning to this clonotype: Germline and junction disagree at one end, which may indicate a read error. The CDR3 coding sequence is TGTGCTAGCAGTGCCCGTACCCGTTCAGGAGTAGGGTGGGAGTTCGAGCAGTACTTC. Translated: CASSARTRSGVGWEFEQYF. This chain uses TRBV6-1 with TRBJ2-7; a weak D match, TRBD2 (5 bases). The CDR3 extends over 19 amino acids. Germline V CDR1 and CDR2: MNHNS, SASEGT.

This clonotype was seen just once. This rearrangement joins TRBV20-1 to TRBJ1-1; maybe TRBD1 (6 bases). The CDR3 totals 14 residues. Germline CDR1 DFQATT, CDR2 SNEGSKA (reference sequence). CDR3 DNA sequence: TGCATCCCCCCAGCTGGGGGCGGCTACACTGAAGCTTTCTTT. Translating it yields CIPPAGGGYTEAFF.

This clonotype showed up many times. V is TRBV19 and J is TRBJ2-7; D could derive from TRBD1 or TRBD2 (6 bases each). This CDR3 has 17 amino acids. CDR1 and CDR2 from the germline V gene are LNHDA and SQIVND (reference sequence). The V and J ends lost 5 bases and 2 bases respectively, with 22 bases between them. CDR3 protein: CASSALGTRGDAYEQYF. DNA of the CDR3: TGTGCCAGTAGTGCCCTCGGTACTAGGGGGGATGCCTACGAGCAGTACTTC.

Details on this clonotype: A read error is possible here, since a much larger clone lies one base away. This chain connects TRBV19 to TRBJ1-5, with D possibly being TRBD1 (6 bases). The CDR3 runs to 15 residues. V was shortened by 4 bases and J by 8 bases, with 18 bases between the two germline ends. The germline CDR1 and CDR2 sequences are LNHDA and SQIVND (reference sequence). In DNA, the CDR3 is TGTGCCAGTAGTACAAACTGGGGGGCCGCGGAGCCCCAGCATTTT. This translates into CASSTNWGAAEPQHF.

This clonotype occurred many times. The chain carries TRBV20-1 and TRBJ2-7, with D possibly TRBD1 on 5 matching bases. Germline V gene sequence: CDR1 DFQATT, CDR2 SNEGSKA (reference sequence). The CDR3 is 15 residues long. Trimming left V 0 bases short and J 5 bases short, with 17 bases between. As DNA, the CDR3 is TGCAGTGCTAGAGATGTACGAAAGGGGTGGAACGAGCAGTACTTC. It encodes CSARDVRKGWNEQYF.